This is a list of T cell receptor beta chains from one sample in a study of cytomegalovirus exposure and HLA in healthy donors. Sequenced by immunoSEQ multiplex PCR; TCRdb stores in-frame clones only, minus some. In the table there are under 140,000 clones, around 83% of which are singletons. The sample was PBMCs. The receptors stem from an older woman in good health and CMV-seropositive. Both conserved end residues are part of each CDR3.

V gene | CDR3 protein
TRBV7-9 | CTSSLGTGAGGYTF
TRBV27 | CASQDGQGAHGEQYF
TRBV7-9 | CASSLTGRGGAGEAFF
TRBV5-6 | CASSLDGLTNYGYTF
TRBV7-9 | CASRGGHRGSGANVLTF
TRBV7-2 | CASSLSLHHYGYTF
TRBV7-9 | CASSPGGGHSNQPQHF
TRBV2 | CATLAVISGTEAFF
TRBV4-1 | CASSRINQEQFF
TRBV28 | CASSLLDGRNYGYTF
TRBV29-1 | CSVEVGRETYEQYF
TRBV5-1 | CASTKDRTGGYGYTF
TRBV28 | CASSLGRVERQYF
TRBV10-1 | CASSELGVQQDTQYF
TRBV19 | CASSPQGLGATRDTQYF
TRBV5-1 | CASSLEGGQYF
TRBV7-8 | CASSFTPAGGDYGYTF
TRBV11-2 | CASSFLTGYRGYTF
TRBV19 | CASSIGWERATEQYF
TRBV18 | CASSGDISNYGYTF
TRBV7-2 | CASSPGQANVLTF
TRBV6-6 | CAARGGLEFF
TRBV6-5 | CASRGLAGAYEQYF
TRBV5-4 | CASSLASGESGETQYF
TRBV5-5 | CASSLALGGQPQHF
TRBV11-3 | CASSLPPGGDSYNEQFF
TRBV28 | CASSLGGPNTEAFF
TRBV7-3 | CASSLHRNTEAFF
TRBV7-9 | CASSFNRGFGEKLFF